The sequence of this T cell receptor beta chain was determined in a study of T cells expressing NK-cell markers. Study-wide points: The dominant NKG2C+ clonotypes represented roughly 1.0-7.5% of CD8+ T cells in several donors.

With regard to this clonotype: Its antigen is unidentified.

Reanalyzing the 5' RACE reads, TCRdb keeps one entry per CDR3 protein, without DNA. The data show over 350,000 distinct CDR3 sequences, and the top ten clones hold around 10%. The source material was blood T cells: a sorted CD56 or NKG2C T cell subset, CD4+ or CD8+ T cells, or bulk PBMC T cells (not recorded which). This clonotype originated in a woman in her forties or fifties in good health.

The CDR3 sequence: CASTSRGQKAFF. The gene calls are TRBV27 and TRBJ1-1; TCRdb proposes TRBD1, but this gene call is untestable without DNA. The CDR3 length is 12 residues. Germline values: CDR1 MNHEY, CDR2 SMNVEV (reference sequence).